These 14 T cell receptor beta chains originate from one sample sequenced in a study of blood T cell repertoires in COVID-19. Profiled with immunoSEQ multiplex PCR; TCRdb holds only in-frame clones, not every one. The data show about 140,000 clones, with around 80% seen just once and approximately 14% held by the top ten. The sequenced material came from peripheral blood. All receptors come from a man aged 80 or over with acute or convalescent COVID-19.

CDR3 bases: TGTGCCAGCAGCGTAGATGGGACGCGGGGGCAGCCCCAGCATTTT. Translation: CASSVDGTRGQPQHF. J is TRBJ1-5 and V is TRBV9; D is perhaps TRBD1 (5 bases). V was pared by 0 bases and J by 7 bases, with 14 bases between. This CDR3 region has 15 residues. Germline-derived CDR1 and CDR2 are SGDLS and YYNGEE.

This clone was recorded only once. V usage is TRBV29-1 and J usage is TRBJ2-7; D unresolved. Germline-derived CDR1 and CDR2 are SQVTM and ANQGSEA. Trimming pared 0 bases from V and 5 bases from J, leaving 11 bases between. CDR3 length: 13 residues. The chain's CDR3 is CSVEERKAHEQYF. Written as DNA, the CDR3 is TGCAGCGTTGAAGAGCGGAAGGCACACGAGCAGTACTTC.

The chain has TRBV5-6 and TRBJ2-2, with 7 bases aligning to TRBD1. Germline CDR1 is SGHDT and CDR2 is YYEEEE. The CDR3 sequence is 15 residues long. Germline trimming cut 0 bases from V and 3 bases from J; bases unmatched to any gene: 2. CDR3 amino acids: CASSLGTGDTGELFF. In DNA form, the CDR3 reads TGTGCCAGCAGCTTGGGGACAGGAGACACCGGGGAGCTGTTTTTT.

This clone has a count of ten or more. At the DNA level, this CDR3 is encoded by other sequences in the same sample as well. The genes are TRBV11-2 and TRBJ2-7; D might be TRBD1 (7 bases). V was clipped by 1 base and J by 6 bases, with 10 bases between them. Germline CDR1 SGHAT, CDR2 FQNNGV. The CDR3 sequence is 13 residues long. The CDR3 loop reads CASSLGQGGEQYF. The CDR3 bases are TGTGCCAGCAGCTTAGGACAGGGAGGCGAGCAGTACTTC.

This clone was recorded once. V gene TRBV18 combines with J gene TRBJ2-5, with 11 bases aligning to TRBD2. The germline CDR1 and CDR2 sequences are KGHSH and LQKENI. This CDR3 comprises 15 residues. V lost 0 bases to trimming and J lost 5 bases; unmatched junction nucleotides: 2. DNA for the CDR3: TGTGCCAGCTCACCACCGGGACTAGCGGTGGAGACCCAGTACTTC. Translated, it gives CASSPPGLAVETQYF.

This chain uses TRBV6-5 with TRBJ1-6; D gene ambiguous. The CDR3 is 12 residues long. Trimming left V 8 bases short and J 7 bases short, with 9 bases between. The germline V gene encodes CDR1 MNHEY and CDR2 SVGAGI. The CDR3 reads CASESWNSPLHF. The CDR3 nucleotides read TGTGCCAGCGAGTCTTGGAATTCACCCCTCCACTTT.

The chain is built from TRBV4-2 and TRBJ2-2, with 7 bases fitting TRBD2. Germline trimming cut 4 bases from V and 8 bases from J; bases unmatched to any gene: 16. Per germline, CDR1 LGHNA and CDR2 YNFKEQ. There are 17 residues in the CDR3. CDR3 in amino acids: CASSLGLRDYSGGELFF. CDR3 sequence (DNA): TGTGCCAGCAGCCTCGGACTCCGGGACTACTCAGGGGGGGAGCTGTTTTTT.

J is TRBJ1-6 and V is TRBV5-4, with unresolved D. Trimming removed 3 bases from V and 0 bases from J, with 10 bases in between. This CDR3 has 16 residues. Germline lookup yields CDR1 SGHNT and CDR2 YYREEE (reference sequence). The chain's CDR3 is CASSSQVFSYNSPLHF. The CDR3 DNA reads TGTGCCAGCAGCTCCCAGGTGTTCTCCTATAATTCACCCCTCCACTTT.

The chain has TRBV25-1 and TRBJ2-7, with 9 bases aligning to TRBD1. The CDR3 loop spans 15 amino acids. The germline V gene has CDR1 MGHDK and CDR2 SYGVNS. The trim removed 3 bases at V and 2 bases at J, leaving 5 bases unmatched. The DNA of the CDR3 is TGTGCCAGCAGTGACCCGGGACAGGGCACCTACGAGCAGTACTTC. Its protein product is CASSDPGQGTYEQYF.

The V call is TRBV10-3, the J call TRBJ2-3; D not certain. Germline V lookup: CDR1 ENHRY, CDR2 SYGVKD. Trimming pared 3 bases from V and 0 bases from J, leaving 10 bases between. The CDR3 loop spans 15 amino acids. CDR3 residues: CAISDPPRSTDTQYF. CDR3 in DNA: TGTGCCATCAGTGACCCCCCCCGGAGCACAGATACGCAGTATTTT.

This clone occurred once. This chain uses TRBV7-3 with TRBJ2-7, with TRBD2 identical over 8 bases. Trimming removed 1 base from V and 2 bases from J; junction bases left unmatched: 4. The CDR3 is 15 residues long. Germline V lookup: CDR1 SGHTA, CDR2 FQGTGA. CDR3 nucleotide sequence: TGTGCCAGCAGCTTAAATGGAGCGGGAGCCTACGAGCAGTACTTC. Protein: CASSLNGAGAYEQYF.

The chain uses TRBV7-6 and TRBJ2-6; tentative D call: TRBD2 (7 bases). Per the germline V gene, CDR1 is SGHVS and CDR2 is FNYEAQ. This CDR3 comprises 17 residues. Trimming removed 2 bases from V and 5 bases from J, with 16 bases in between. CDR3 amino acids: CASSLQGGAAWANVLTF. The CDR3, as DNA: TGTGCCAGCAGCTTACAAGGGGGGGCCGCTTGGGCCAACGTCCTGACTTTC.

This clone came up many times. The rearrangement joins TRBV7-3 to TRBJ1-5; TRBD1 matches at 7 bases. V lost 1 base to trimming and J lost 6 bases; unmatched junction nucleotides: 0. Looked up from germline, CDR1 is SGHTA and CDR2 is FQGTGA. The CDR3 has 13 residues. In DNA, the CDR3 is TGTGCCAGCAGCTTAAGACAGGGTCAGCCCCAGCATTTT. Its protein is CASSLRQGQPQHF.

V is TRBV27 and J is TRBJ2-6; 7 nucleotides line up with TRBD2. CDR1 MNHEY and CDR2 SMNVEV come from the germline V gene (reference sequence). The CDR3 runs 15 residues. J was trimmed by 0 bases and V by 6 bases; bases with no gene match: 2. CDR3 nucleotide sequence: TGTGCCAGCAGGAGCGGGGACTCTGGGGCCAACGTCCTGACTTTC. This translates into CASRSGDSGANVLTF.